The entry below gives a single TCR beta chain sequence along with its context. A much larger clone is a single base away; this may be a read error. These data originate in a study of CD8+CD57+ T cells in acquired aplastic anemia. At the level of the study: Isolated CD4+ and CD8+ cells, once sorted, yielded DNA averaging approximately 3 ug.

The CDR3 consists of 16 residues. In germline, CDR1 is MGHRA, CDR2 YSYEKL. The study profiled TCR beta VDJ and CDR3 using genomic DNA as template. One entry per CDR3 protein results from TCRdb running MiXCR on the reads. The table records 100,000 to 150,000 distinct CDR3 sequences, around two fifths of them present only once. The chain employs TRBV4-1 and TRBJ2-1, with D maybe TRBD2 (5 bases). What was sequenced was sorted CD4+, CD8+, or CD8+CD57+ T cells (not recorded which) from PBMCs. This TCR was sampled from a human donor in good health, serving as a control. The CDR3 region is CATSQPSSGTYNEQFF. The CDR3 DNA reads as TGCGCCACCAGCCAGCCGAGCAGCGGAACCTACAATGAGCAGTTCTTC.